Presented here are 32 T cell receptor beta chains from one specimen sequenced in a study of CD8+ T cells in alopecia areata. Treatment meaning: oral pan-JAK inhibitor, 5-10 mg twice daily. cDNA serving as the sequencing template came from extracted, reverse transcribed RNA. Clones were sequenced by immunoSEQ multiplex PCR, and TCRdb holds only the in-frame ones, with some missing. The table includes about 99,000 clones, under 90% detected once. The sample here was CD8+ T cells sorted from blood, taken between weeks 30 and 35, from a patient treated with tofacitinib. The receptors here all came from a human donor with alopecia areata.

This chain uses TRBV2 with TRBJ2-3, with TRBD1 identical over 11 bases. V lost 1 base to trimming and J lost 3 bases; unmatched junction nucleotides: 9. The germline V gene encodes CDR1 SNHLY and CDR2 FYNNEI. The CDR3 runs 18 residues. This CDR3 reads CASSEGWTGGMGTDTQYF. The DNA for the CDR3 is TGTGCCAGCAGTGAAGGGTGGACAGGGGGCATGGGTACAGATACGCAGTATTTT.

The chain employs TRBV12-5 and TRBJ2-7; tentatively, D is TRBD1 or TRBD2 (5 bases each). The CDR3 consists of 15 residues. Per germline, CDR1 LGHNT and CDR2 FRNRAP. The V end lost 6 bases, the J end lost 3 bases, and 18 bases lay between the germline ends. Written as DNA, the CDR3 is TGTGCTAGTGGCCTCCCTCGGGGCCAATTCTACGAGCAGTACTTC. It specifies CASGLPRGQFYEQYF.

This clone came up a few times. The chain combines TRBV29-1 with TRBJ2-1; TRBD1 aligns across 7 bases. J was trimmed by 0 bases and V by 7 bases; bases with no gene match: 3. CDR1 is SQVTM and CDR2 is ANQGSEA in the germline V gene. The CDR3 is 13 amino acids. CDR3 in amino acids: CSAGQDSYNEQFF. The CDR3 DNA sequence: TGCAGCGCTGGACAGGACTCCTACAATGAGCAGTTCTTC.

The chain joins TRBV29-1 to TRBJ2-3; 10 nucleotides align to TRBD2. The CDR3 consists of 16 residues. The germline V gene has CDR1 SQVTM and CDR2 ANQGSEA. Trimming cost V 0 bases and J 1 base; bases outside gene matches: 4. CDR3 bases: TGCAGCGTTGAAGATCGGAGCGGGAGGGGCACAGATACGCAGTATTTT. This encodes CSVEDRSGRGTDTQYF.

The table lists this clone with a count of one. J is TRBJ2-1 and V is TRBV6-5; D gene uncertain. The germline V gene has CDR1 MNHEY and CDR2 SVGAGI. The CDR3 runs to 13 residues. The germline V and J ends were trimmed by 2 bases and 4 bases, with 6 bases remaining between them. CDR3 nucleotide sequence: TGTGCCAGCAGTTACACTGGTTACAATGAGCAGTTCTTC. Translating it yields CASSYTGYNEQFF.

The chain is built from TRBV27 and TRBJ2-1; 11 nucleotides agree with TRBD2. V shed 6 bases, J shed 9 bases, and the junction held 10 bases outside the gene matches. The CDR3 covers 15 residues. The V gene's germline CDR1 is MNHEY and CDR2 SMNVEV (reference sequence). The CDR3 DNA reads as TGTGCCAGCAGCCCGACTAGCGGGGTAGACGGTGAGCAGTTCTTC. Protein sequence: CASSPTSGVDGEQFF.

This chain joins TRBV7-7 and TRBJ2-7; 7 nucleotides agree with TRBD1. The CDR3 consists of 14 residues. V lost 5 bases to trimming and J lost 3 bases; unmatched junction nucleotides: 7. Per the germline V gene, CDR1 is SSHAT and CDR2 is FNYEAQ (reference sequence). CDR3 in DNA: TGTGCCAGCAGCCCGCGGACAGGAGACTACGAGCAGTACTTC. It codes for CASSPRTGDYEQYF.

The V call is TRBV27, the J call TRBJ2-6; TRBD2 matches 7 bases. This CDR3 has 17 amino acids. Germline values: CDR1 MNHEY, CDR2 SMNVEV (reference sequence). Germline trimming cut 9 bases from V and 0 bases from J; bases unmatched to any gene: 11. CDR3 amino acids: CASTGTTPSSGANVLTF. DNA of the CDR3: TGTGCCAGTACCGGGACTACTCCTAGCTCTGGGGCCAACGTCCTGACTTTC.

The chain recombines TRBV5-1 with TRBJ2-4; D unresolved. The V gene lost 0 bases and the J gene lost 5 bases, with 9 bases spanning the gap. This CDR3 contains 14 residues. The germline V gene has CDR1 SGHRS and CDR2 YFSETQ. In nucleotides, the CDR3 is TGCGCCAGCAGCTTGGCCGGCAGTGAAAACATTCAGTACTTC. Protein: CASSLAGSENIQYF.

This clone was recorded a few times. The J gene is TRBJ2-5, the V gene TRBV19; a weak D match, TRBD2 (5 bases). The ends were cut back, 4 bases at V and 1 base at J, with 22 bases in the middle. In germline, CDR1 is LNHDA, CDR2 SQIVND (reference sequence). The CDR3 is 18 amino acids. CDR3 sequence (DNA): TGTGCCAGTAGTAGGGAATTGGGAGCGGAGCTCCTCCAAGAGACCCAGTACTTC. This translates into CASSRELGAELLQETQYF.

V and J are TRBV7-9 and TRBJ2-1; 15 bases are shared with TRBD2. The V segment lost 3 bases and the J segment 7 bases; nucleotides outside the gene matches: 10. The CDR3 loop spans 18 amino acids. The germline gives CDR1 SEHNR, CDR2 FQNEAQ (reference sequence). CDR3 sequence: CASSLDGLAGGRGNEQFF. The CDR3 region has the DNA TGTGCCAGCAGCTTGGACGGACTAGCGGGAGGGCGTGGGAATGAGCAGTTCTTC.

As to this clone: Other DNA sequences in this specimen translate into the identical CDR3. The chain is built from TRBV29-1 and TRBJ1-1; a weak D match, TRBD1 (6 bases). CDR1 and CDR2 (germline): SQVTM, ANQGSEA. This CDR3 contains 12 residues. V lost 6 bases and J lost 3, with 11 bases in between. DNA for the CDR3: TGCAGCGTGGGGGCGGGGGACACTGAAGCTTTCTTT. This encodes CSVGAGDTEAFF. Using reference TRBV29-1 and TRBJ1-1 for the parts outside the CDR3, the full variable domain is SAVISQKPSRDICQRGTSLTIQCQVDSQVTMMFWYRQQPGQSLTLIATANQGSEATYESGFVIDKFPISRPNLTFSTLTVSNMSPEDSSIYLCSVGAGDTEAFFGQGTRLTVV.

The CDR3 loop is CASSLSGTSGTDTQYF. In DNA, the CDR3 is TGTGCCAGCAGCTTATCCGGGACTAGCGGCACAGATACGCAGTATTTT. V and J are TRBV9 and TRBJ2-3; 10 nucleotides line up with TRBD2. Germline V lookup: CDR1 SGDLS, CDR2 YYNGEE. CDR3 length equals 16 residues. J was trimmed by 1 base and V by 4 bases; bases with no gene match: 6.

The CDR3 loop reads CSVIGQPNGYTF. The CDR3 DNA follows: TGCAGCGTTATAGGACAGCCCAATGGCTACACCTTC. V usage is TRBV29-1 and J usage is TRBJ1-2; D possibly corresponds to TRBD1 (6 bases). This CDR3 has 12 amino acids. Between the trimmed V and J ends, which lost 5 bases and 6 bases, there was a span of 13 bases. Germline V gene lookup returns CDR1 SQVTM and CDR2 ANQGSEA.

V gene TRBV5-4 combines with J gene TRBJ2-2; D is unclear. V was pared by 0 bases and J by 0 bases, with 15 bases between. Germline V gene lookup returns CDR1 SGHNT and CDR2 YYREEE (reference sequence). The CDR3 extends over 18 amino acids. CDR3 amino acids: CASSLAAGPPPNTGELFF. The CDR3 DNA follows: TGTGCCAGCAGCTTGGCTGCAGGACCCCCTCCGAACACCGGGGAGCTGTTTTTT.

The chain couples TRBV5-1 to TRBJ2-7, with D possibly TRBD2 on 6 matching bases. This CDR3 comprises 13 residues. Trimming stripped 5 bases from V and 2 bases from J, with 11 bases between. Germline lookup yields CDR1 SGHRS and CDR2 YFSETQ. In DNA form, the CDR3 reads TGCGCCAGCAGTAGCTCGGGAGCCTACGAGCAGTACTTC. It codes for CASSSSGAYEQYF.

The chain uses TRBV10-1 and TRBJ2-1; D possibly matches TRBD1 or TRBD2 (5 bases each). CDR1 and CDR2 from the germline V gene are WNHNN and SYGVQD (reference sequence). Trimming pared 4 bases from V and 6 bases from J, leaving 16 bases between. The CDR3 length is 15 residues. This CDR3 reads CASSAIGTDSNEQFF. The CDR3 DNA reads TGCGCCAGCAGTGCGATTGGGACCGACTCCAATGAGCAGTTCTTC.

This clone was picked up one time. Distinct nucleotide sequences in the sample also encode this CDR3. This chain connects TRBV30 to TRBJ2-3, with 8 bases that match TRBD2. Germline values: CDR1 GTSNPN, CDR2 SVGIG (reference sequence). The CDR3 extends over 14 amino acids. The junction had 1 base not matched to a gene; V was cut back by 1 base and J by 1 base. CDR3: CAWSGAGGTDTQYF. For the CDR3, the DNA is TGTGCCTGGAGTGGAGCGGGAGGCACAGATACGCAGTATTTT.

The chain couples TRBV4-1 to TRBJ2-7, with D perhaps given as TRBD1 or TRBD2 (6 bases each). V was clipped by 6 bases and J by 0 bases, with 9 bases between them. This CDR3 spans 13 amino acids. In germline, CDR1 is MGHRA, CDR2 YSYEKL. CDR3 DNA sequence: TGCGCCAGCAGGGGGGGCGCCTCCTACGAGCAGTACTTC. Its protein product is CASRGGASYEQYF.

This clone was seen more than once but under ten times. The V call is TRBV5-4, the J call TRBJ2-5; 9 nucleotides align to TRBD2. Per the germline V gene, CDR1 is SGHNT and CDR2 is YYREEE (reference sequence). This CDR3 comprises 17 residues. V was clipped by 0 bases and J by 5 bases; unmatched bases: 11. The CDR3 bases are TGTGCCAGCAGCTTGGATCCTAGCGGGACCTCGGTTGAGACCCAGTACTTC. Encoded protein: CASSLDPSGTSVETQYF.

The chain uses TRBV27 and TRBJ2-6, with D possibly called TRBD1 or TRBD2 (6 bases each). CDR1 is MNHEY, CDR2 SMNVEV, per germline (reference sequence). This CDR3 has 14 residues. With 6 bases removed from V and 11 bases from J, the gap between germline ends came to 17 bases. This CDR3 is CASSNWGAQDVLTF. In nucleotides, the CDR3 is TGTGCCAGCAGCAATTGGGGGGCACAGGACGTCCTGACTTTC.

The sample holds one count of this clone. The chain employs TRBV7-9 and TRBJ2-1, with 9 nucleotides matching TRBD2. This CDR3 is 15 amino acids long. Germline trimming cut 5 bases from V and 5 bases from J; bases unmatched to any gene: 7. The germline gives CDR1 SEHNR, CDR2 FQNEAQ (reference sequence). In DNA form, the CDR3 reads TGTGCCAGCAGCCCTAGCGGGACCCCCCACAATGAGCAGTTCTTC. Its translation: CASSPSGTPHNEQFF. Variable domain in full (rest from reference TRBV7-9 and TRBJ2-1): DTGVSQNPRHKITKRGQNVTFRCDPISEHNRLYWYRQTLGQGPEFLTYFQNEAQLEKSRLLSDRFSAERPKGSFSTLEIQRTEQGDSAMYLCASSPSGTPHNEQFFGPGTRLTVL.

The genes are TRBV6-5 and TRBJ1-4; D gene uncertain. Germline CDR1 and CDR2: MNHEY and SVGAGI. Trimming stripped 3 bases from V and 1 base from J, with 9 bases between. CDR3 length: 15 amino acids. CDR3: CASSYSSLTNEKLFF. The DNA of the CDR3 is TGTGCCAGCAGTTATAGCAGTTTAACTAATGAAAAACTGTTTTTT.

The genes are TRBV14 and TRBJ2-3, with D possibly matching TRBD1 (5 bases). CDR1 and CDR2 (germline): SGHDN, FVKESK. CDR3 length: 16 residues. The germline V and J ends were trimmed by 0 bases and 2 bases, with 12 bases remaining between them. In nucleotides, the CDR3 is TGTGCCAGCAGCCAAGATGTTGGCGGACACACAGATACGCAGTATTTT. Protein product: CASSQDVGGHTDTQYF. The whole variable domain, remainder taken from reference TRBV14 and TRBJ2-3, is EAGVTQFPSHSVIEKGQTVTLRCDPISGHDNLYWYRRVMGKEIKFLLHFVKESKQDESGMPNNRFLAERTGGTYSTLKVQPAELEDSGVYFCASSQDVGGHTDTQYFGPGTRLTVL.

CDR3 in DNA: TGTGCCAGCAGCCCCGGCCAGGCGAACACTGAAGCTTTCTTT. The encoded protein is CASSPGQANTEAFF. The chain employs TRBV27 and TRBJ1-1; no reliable D call. Deletions cut 6 bases from V and 1 base from J, with 12 bases between. CDR3 length: 14 residues. Germline V gene lookup returns CDR1 MNHEY and CDR2 SMNVEV (reference sequence).

Of note for this clone: The same CDR3 is also encoded by other DNA sequences in this sample. The chain uses TRBV5-4 and TRBJ2-7; TRBD1 or TRBD2 may be the D gene (5 bases each). The CDR3 extends over 14 amino acids. V was shortened by 0 bases and J by 0 bases, with 7 bases between the two germline ends. Germline V gene data show CDR1 as SGHNT and CDR2 as YYREEE (reference sequence). The CDR3, as DNA: TGTGCCAGCAGCTTGGGGGGGTCCTCCTACGAGCAGTACTTC. The encoded protein is CASSLGGSSYEQYF.

On this clone itself: A junction boundary mismatches the germline segment, possibly from a read error. V usage is TRBV4-1 and J usage is TRBJ2-1; D gene ambiguous. The germline gives CDR1 MGHRA, CDR2 YSYEKL. The CDR3 totals 13 residues. CDR3 DNA: TGCGCCGGCAGCCAAGTTCGATTCAATGAGCAGTTCTTC. Its translation: CAGSQVRFNEQFF.

The chain couples TRBV29-1 to TRBJ2-2; 15 nucleotides align to TRBD2. CDR1 and CDR2 (germline): SQVTM, ANQGSEA. This CDR3 contains 16 residues. The ends lost 7 bases at V and 1 base at J; junction bases unmatched: 4. The CDR3 loop is CSAAGLAGGNTGELFF. The CDR3 coding sequence is TGCAGCGCCGCGGGACTAGCGGGGGGGAACACCGGGGAGCTGTTTTTT.

The chain joins TRBV7-9 to TRBJ2-7, with TRBD1 matching 9 bases. The CDR3 extends over 15 amino acids. Germline CDR1 SEHNR, CDR2 FQNEAQ (reference sequence). Trimming cost V 2 bases and J 0 bases; bases outside gene matches: 2. The CDR3 spells CASSLRDRDSYEQYF. The CDR3 nucleotides read TGTGCCAGCAGCTTAAGGGACAGGGACTCCTACGAGCAGTACTTC.

This clone was found once. The chain recombines TRBV7-2 with TRBJ2-3, with D tentatively TRBD2 (6 bases). V lost 1 base, J lost 4 bases, and 15 bases lay in between. Germline lookup yields CDR1 SGHTA and CDR2 FQGNSA. This CDR3 has 16 amino acids. The CDR3 protein is CASSLDGLFGADTQYF. The CDR3 DNA sequence: TGTGCCAGCAGCTTAGACGGACTATTCGGAGCAGATACGCAGTATTTT.

The gene calls are TRBV6-5 and TRBJ2-1; D unclear. Germline V lookup: CDR1 MNHEY, CDR2 SVGAGI. This CDR3 spans 16 amino acids. Between the trimmed V and J ends, which lost 0 bases and 2 bases, there was a span of 11 bases. The CDR3 DNA reads as TGTGCCAGCAGTTACTCGAGTGTGGCGGCCTACAATGAGCAGTTCTTC. Translation gives CASSYSSVAAYNEQFF.

V and J are TRBV29-1 and TRBJ2-1; 7 bases are shared with TRBD1. The CDR3 length is 15 residues. Trimming removed 0 bases from V and 5 bases from J; junction bases left unmatched: 7. Germline CDR1 is SQVTM and CDR2 is ANQGSEA. The CDR3 reads CSVEEGAGGNNEQFF. In DNA, the CDR3 is TGCAGCGTTGAAGAGGGGGCAGGGGGAAACAATGAGCAGTTCTTC.